A single sample gave rise to the 13 T cell receptor beta chains below, sequenced in a study of shared clonotypes between healthy human individuals (dated by TCRdb to 2018 to 2021). CD8 naive samples were CD45RO-negative cells positively selected for CCR7, giving a CD45RA+CCR7+ population that excluded TemRA cells. Libraries were constructed by the immunoSEQ multiplex PCR assay. This is the immuneACCESS table as TCRdb keeps it, with only in-frame sequences that have V and J called. A part of the clones is gone; compared with another copy, unresolved V genes explain less than half, and the rest is unexplained. Recorded for this sample are about 2.1 million clones; roughly 93% of them occurred a single time. About 1.7% of the sample is taken by the ten largest. Sequencing used naive CD8+ T cells from PBMCs. The sample's cell subset or site, from its label and the paper: CD45RA+CCR7+. These receptors originate from a man aged 18 to 30 in good health. Some clones in this sample may be carry-over from other donors' samples.

This clone occurred a few times. V gene TRBV6-5 combines with J gene TRBJ1-1; no definite D call. Germline assignment: CDR1 MNHEY and CDR2 SVGAGI. Trimming shortened V by 2 bases and J by 4 bases, and 5 bases separated the two germline ends. The CDR3 extends over 12 amino acids. The CDR3 reads CASSYGTTEAFF. CDR3 nucleotides: TGTGCCAGCAGTTACGGTACCACTGAAGCTTTCTTT.

The chain carries TRBV4-2 and TRBJ2-7; 9 nucleotides align to TRBD2. J lost 4 bases, V lost 3 bases, and 7 bases had no gene match. Germline CDR1 and CDR2: LGHNA and YNFKEQ. There are 15 residues in the CDR3. CDR3 DNA sequence: TGTGCCAGCAGCCACCTACTAGCGGGTCAATACGAGCAGTACTTC. This encodes CASSHLLAGQYEQYF.

About this clone: The same CDR3 can be traced to other DNA sequences in this sample. The V call is TRBV5-4, the J call TRBJ1-5; D possibly corresponds to TRBD1 (5 bases). Germline V CDR1 and CDR2: SGHNT, YYREEE (reference sequence). The V end was cut by 4 bases, the J end by 0 bases, with 8 bases between. This CDR3 is 14 amino acids long. The CDR3 DNA follows: TGTGCCAGCAGCGACAGCTATAGCAATCAGCCCCAGCATTTT. It codes for CASSDSYSNQPQHF.

The J gene is TRBJ1-1, the V gene TRBV29-1, with a weak D call TRBD1 (5 bases). The CDR3 totals 13 residues. The germline CDR1 and CDR2 sequences are SQVTM and ANQGSEA. Deletions cut 0 bases from V and 4 bases from J, with 9 bases between. CDR3 sequence: CSVEEGTVTEAFF. Here the CDR3 DNA reads TGCAGCGTTGAAGAAGGGACGGTCACTGAAGCTTTCTTT.

This sequence joins TRBV7-9 and TRBJ1-1, with 8 bases identical to TRBD1. This CDR3 spans 17 amino acids. CDR1 is SEHNR and CDR2 is FQNEAQ in the germline V gene (reference sequence). The V gene end was trimmed by 8 bases and the J gene end by 6 bases; junction bases not matched to a gene: 20. CDR3 sequence: CASASSSRGRIRAEAFF. The CDR3 DNA sequence: TGTGCCAGCGCGTCGTCGTCCAGGGGGCGAATTCGGGCTGAAGCTTTCTTT.

This chain uses TRBV11-2 with TRBJ2-3; the match to TRBD1 covers 9 bases. The CDR3 has 17 residues. Trimming at V came to 0 bases and at J to 8 bases, leaving 12 bases not matched to a gene. Per the germline V gene, CDR1 is SGHAT and CDR2 is FQNNGV. CDR3 DNA sequence: TGTGCCAGCAGCTTAGACCCGGGACAGGGCCTTATTGCTACGCAGTATTTT. Translated, it gives CASSLDPGQGLIATQYF.

The chain employs TRBV5-6 and TRBJ2-7; 12 nucleotides match TRBD1. The CDR3 contains 16 residues. Germline CDR1 is SGHDT and CDR2 is YYEEEE. V trimming: 4 bases; J trimming: 1 base; junction bases outside the gene matches: 6. The CDR3 region is CASSGGTGGTSYEQYF. In DNA form, the CDR3 reads TGTGCCAGCAGCGGCGGGACAGGGGGCACTTCCTACGAGCAGTACTTC.

This chain joins TRBV28 and TRBJ2-1; TRBD2 matches at 11 bases. The CDR3 consists of 16 residues. Germline V gives CDR1 MDHEN, CDR2 SYDVKM. J gave up 2 bases and V 6 bases, and 6 bases lay outside the gene matches. This CDR3 is CASRRRLAGTYNEQFF. CDR3 coding DNA: TGTGCCAGCAGACGACGACTAGCGGGAACCTACAATGAGCAGTTCTTC.

V and J are TRBV28 and TRBJ2-7; possible D gene TRBD2, 5 bases. There are 14 residues in the CDR3. Germline V CDR1 and CDR2: MDHEN, SYDVKM. The V and J ends lost 3 bases and 1 base respectively, with 10 bases between them. The CDR3 loop is CASSFFSGSYEQYF. Written as DNA, the CDR3 is TGTGCCAGCAGTTTTTTCTCGGGGTCCTACGAGCAGTACTTC.

V usage is TRBV10-3 and J usage is TRBJ2-1; 9 bases agree with TRBD2. The V and J ends lost 4 bases and 9 bases, in that order; junction bases with no gene match: 10. The CDR3 is 15 amino acids. The V gene's germline CDR1 is ENHRY and CDR2 SYGVKD. The CDR3 loop reads CAISASSGVPGEQFF. The CDR3 DNA reads TGTGCCATCAGTGCTTCTAGCGGGGTGCCCGGTGAGCAGTTCTTC.

Concerning this clone: This sample also contains other DNA sequences that code for the same CDR3. The chain links TRBV9 to TRBJ2-1, with 13 nucleotides matching TRBD2. The CDR3 spans 19 residues. Germline CDR1 and CDR2: SGDLS and YYNGEE. Trimming at V came to 0 bases and at J to 0 bases, leaving 6 bases not matched to a gene. The CDR3 reads CASSVGLAGGSSSYNEQFF. The CDR3 DNA sequence: TGTGCCAGCAGCGTAGGACTAGCGGGAGGCTCTAGCTCCTACAATGAGCAGTTCTTC.

The chain recombines TRBV9 with TRBJ2-7; TRBD1 matches at 7 bases. The V gene's germline CDR1 is SGDLS and CDR2 YYNGEE. This CDR3 spans 15 amino acids. J was trimmed by 2 bases and V by 0 bases; bases with no gene match: 5. The CDR3 bases are TGTGCCAGCAGCGTAGGGACAGGTTTCCCCTACGAGCAGTACTTC. It translates to CASSVGTGFPYEQYF.

The genes are TRBV5-6 and TRBJ2-4; TRBD2 matches at 8 bases. The CDR3 is made up of 13 amino acids. V dropped 4 bases and J dropped 6; count of bases not matched to a gene: 3. The germline CDR1 and CDR2 sequences are SGHDT and YYEEEE. The CDR3 region has the DNA TGTGCCAGCAGCGAAGGGACTAGAAACATTCAGTACTTC. As protein: CASSEGTRNIQYF.